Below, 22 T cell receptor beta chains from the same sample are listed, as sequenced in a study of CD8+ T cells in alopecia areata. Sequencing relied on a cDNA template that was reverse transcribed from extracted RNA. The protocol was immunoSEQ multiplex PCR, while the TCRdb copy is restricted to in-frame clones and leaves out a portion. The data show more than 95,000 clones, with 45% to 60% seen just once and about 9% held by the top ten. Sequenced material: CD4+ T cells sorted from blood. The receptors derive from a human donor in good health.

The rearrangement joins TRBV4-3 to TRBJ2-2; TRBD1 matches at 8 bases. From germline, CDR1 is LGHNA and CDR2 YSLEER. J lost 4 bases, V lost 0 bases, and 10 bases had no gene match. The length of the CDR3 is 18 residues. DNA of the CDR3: TGCGCCAGCAGCCAAGATAACAGGGGGGCCTCCGGCACCGGGGAGCTGTTTTTT. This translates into CASSQDNRGASGTGELFF.

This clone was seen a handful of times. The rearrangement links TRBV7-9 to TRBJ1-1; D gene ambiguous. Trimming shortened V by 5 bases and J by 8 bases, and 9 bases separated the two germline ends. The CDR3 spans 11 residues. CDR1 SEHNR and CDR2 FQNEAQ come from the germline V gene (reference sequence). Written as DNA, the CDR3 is TGTGCCAGCAGCCCGAGTGAGGAAGCTTTCTTT. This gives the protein CASSPSEEAFF.

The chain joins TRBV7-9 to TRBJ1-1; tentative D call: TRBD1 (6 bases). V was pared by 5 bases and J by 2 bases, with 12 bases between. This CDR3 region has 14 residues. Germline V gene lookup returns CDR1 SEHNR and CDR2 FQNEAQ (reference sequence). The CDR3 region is CASSPQGINTEAFF. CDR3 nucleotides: TGTGCCAGCAGCCCCCAGGGGATAAACACTGAAGCTTTCTTT.

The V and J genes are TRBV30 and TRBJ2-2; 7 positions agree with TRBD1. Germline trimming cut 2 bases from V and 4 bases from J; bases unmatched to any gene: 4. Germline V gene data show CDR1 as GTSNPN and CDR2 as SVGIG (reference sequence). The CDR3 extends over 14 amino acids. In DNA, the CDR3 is TGTGCCTGGAGTCCGGGACAGAGCACCGGGGAGCTGTTTTTT. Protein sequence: CAWSPGQSTGELFF.

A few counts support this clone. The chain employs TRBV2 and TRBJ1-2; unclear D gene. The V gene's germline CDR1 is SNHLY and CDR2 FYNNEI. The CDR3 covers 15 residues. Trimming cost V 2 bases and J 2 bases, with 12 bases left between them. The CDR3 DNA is TGTGCCAGCAGTGAACGGTCCGGGTCCAACTATGGCTACACCTTC. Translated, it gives CASSERSGSNYGYTF.

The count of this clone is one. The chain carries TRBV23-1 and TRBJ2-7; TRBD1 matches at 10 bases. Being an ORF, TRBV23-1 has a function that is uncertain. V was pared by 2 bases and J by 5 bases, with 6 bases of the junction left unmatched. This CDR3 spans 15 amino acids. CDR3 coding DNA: TGCGCCAGCAGTCAAGCCGGGACAGGGGACCACGAGCAGTACTTC. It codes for CASSQAGTGDHEQYF.

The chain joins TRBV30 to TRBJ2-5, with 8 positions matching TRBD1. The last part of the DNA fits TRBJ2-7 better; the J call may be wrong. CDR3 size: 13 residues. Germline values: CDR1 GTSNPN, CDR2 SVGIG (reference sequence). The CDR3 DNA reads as TGTGCCTGGAGTCGACAGGGGTTGAACGAGCAGTACTTC. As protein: CAWSRQGLNEQYF.

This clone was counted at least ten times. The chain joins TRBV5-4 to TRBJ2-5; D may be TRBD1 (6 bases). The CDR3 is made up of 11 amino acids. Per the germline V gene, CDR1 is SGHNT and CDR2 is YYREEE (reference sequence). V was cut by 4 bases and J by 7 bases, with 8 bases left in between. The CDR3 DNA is TGTGCCAGCAGCCTCAGGGGGACCCAGTACTTC. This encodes CASSLRGTQYF.

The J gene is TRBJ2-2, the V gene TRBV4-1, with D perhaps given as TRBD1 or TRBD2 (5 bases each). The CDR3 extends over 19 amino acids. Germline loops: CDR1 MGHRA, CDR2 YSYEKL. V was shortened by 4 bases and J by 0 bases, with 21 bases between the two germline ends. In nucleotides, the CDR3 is TGCGCCAGCAGCCTCTTCAGCCCCGGGACGGCCTCGAACACCGGGGAGCTGTTTTTT. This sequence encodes CASSLFSPGTASNTGELFF.

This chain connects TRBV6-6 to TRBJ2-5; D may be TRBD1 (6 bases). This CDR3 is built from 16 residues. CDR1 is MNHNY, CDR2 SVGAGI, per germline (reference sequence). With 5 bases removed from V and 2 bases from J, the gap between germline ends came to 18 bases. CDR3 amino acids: CASSRAPSGTQETQYF. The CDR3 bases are TGTGCCAGCAGTCGGGCCCCTTCTGGGACACAAGAGACCCAGTACTTC.

CDR3 residues: CASSEISGGAGEQYF. The CDR3 DNA follows: TGTGCCAGCAGTGAGATAAGCGGGGGCGCGGGGGAGCAGTACTTC. The chain is built from TRBV2 and TRBJ2-7, with 8 bases that match TRBD2. CDR1 and CDR2 from the germline V gene are SNHLY and FYNNEI. The CDR3 loop spans 15 amino acids. With V trimmed by 3 bases and J by 7 bases, 11 bases remained unmatched.

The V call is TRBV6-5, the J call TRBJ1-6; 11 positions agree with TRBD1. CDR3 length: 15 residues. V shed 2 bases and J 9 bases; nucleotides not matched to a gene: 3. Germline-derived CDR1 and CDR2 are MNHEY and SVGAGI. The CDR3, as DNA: TGTGCCAGCAGTTACGGACAGGGGGCGGGTTCACCCCTCCACTTT. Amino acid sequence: CASSYGQGAGSPLHF.

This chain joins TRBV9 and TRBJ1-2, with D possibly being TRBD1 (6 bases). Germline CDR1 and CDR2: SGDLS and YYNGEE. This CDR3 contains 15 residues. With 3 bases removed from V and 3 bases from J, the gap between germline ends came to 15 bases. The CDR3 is CASSANGRGDYGYTF. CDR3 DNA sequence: TGTGCCAGCAGCGCCAACGGAAGGGGGGACTATGGCTACACCTTC.

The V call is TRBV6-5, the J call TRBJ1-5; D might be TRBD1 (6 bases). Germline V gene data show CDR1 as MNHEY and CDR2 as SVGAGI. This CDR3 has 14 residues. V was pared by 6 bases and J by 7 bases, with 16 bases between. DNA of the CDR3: TGTGCCAGCAGCTCTCACAGGGAAGGGCAGCCCCAGCATTTT. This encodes CASSSHREGQPQHF.

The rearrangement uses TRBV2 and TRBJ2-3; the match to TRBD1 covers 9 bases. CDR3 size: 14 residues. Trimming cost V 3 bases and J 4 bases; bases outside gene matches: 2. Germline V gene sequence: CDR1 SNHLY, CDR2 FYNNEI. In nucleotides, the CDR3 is TGTGCCAGCAGTGATAGGACAGGGGCAGATACGCAGTATTTT. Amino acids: CASSDRTGADTQYF.

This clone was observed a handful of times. The CDR3 bases are TGTGCCAGCAGCTATGTAGCGCGCCTAAGCACAGATACGCAGTATTTT. As protein: CASSYVARLSTDTQYF. V usage is TRBV2 and J usage is TRBJ2-3; a possible D gene is TRBD2 (5 bases). The V gene's germline CDR1 is SNHLY and CDR2 FYNNEI. The V and J ends lost 6 bases and 0 bases respectively, with 16 bases between them. This CDR3 spans 16 amino acids. Drawing the rest from reference TRBV2 and TRBJ2-3, the complete variable domain is EPEVTQTPSHQVTQMGQEVILRCVPISNHLYFYWYRQILGQKVEFLVSFYNNEISEKSEIFDDQFSVERPDGSNFTLKIRSTKLEDSAMYFCASSYVARLSTDTQYFGPGTRLTVL.

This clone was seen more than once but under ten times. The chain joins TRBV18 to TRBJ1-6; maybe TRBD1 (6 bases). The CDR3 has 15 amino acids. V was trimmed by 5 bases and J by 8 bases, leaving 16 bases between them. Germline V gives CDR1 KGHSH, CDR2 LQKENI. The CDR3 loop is CASSNSAGADSPLHF. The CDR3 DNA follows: TGTGCCAGCTCAAATTCAGCAGGGGCCGATTCACCCCTCCACTTT. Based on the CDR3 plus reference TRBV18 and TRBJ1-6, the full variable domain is NAGVMQNPRHLVRRRGQEARLRCSPMKGHSHVYWYRQLPEEGLKFMVYLQKENIIDESGMPKERFSAEFPKEGPSILRIQQVVRGDSAAYFCASSNSAGADSPLHFGNGTRLTVT.

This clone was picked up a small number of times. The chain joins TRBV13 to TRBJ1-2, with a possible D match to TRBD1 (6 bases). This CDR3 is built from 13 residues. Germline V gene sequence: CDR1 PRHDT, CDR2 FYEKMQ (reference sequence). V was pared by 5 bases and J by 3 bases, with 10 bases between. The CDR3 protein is CASSLTGHYGYTF. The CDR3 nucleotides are TGTGCCAGCAGCCTGACAGGCCACTATGGCTACACCTTC.

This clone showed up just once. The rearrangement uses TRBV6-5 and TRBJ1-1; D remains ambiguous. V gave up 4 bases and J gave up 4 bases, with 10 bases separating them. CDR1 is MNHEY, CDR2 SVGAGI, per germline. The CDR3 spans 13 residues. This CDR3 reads CASSFGEATEAFF. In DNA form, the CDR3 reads TGTGCCAGCAGTTTCGGTGAAGCCACTGAAGCTTTCTTT.

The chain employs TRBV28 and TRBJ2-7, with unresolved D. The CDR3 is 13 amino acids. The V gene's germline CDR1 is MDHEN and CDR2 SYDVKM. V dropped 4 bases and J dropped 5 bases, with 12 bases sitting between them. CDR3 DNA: TGTGCCAGCAGTTCGTCCTTGGGCCACGAGCAGTACTTC. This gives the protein CASSSSLGHEQYF.

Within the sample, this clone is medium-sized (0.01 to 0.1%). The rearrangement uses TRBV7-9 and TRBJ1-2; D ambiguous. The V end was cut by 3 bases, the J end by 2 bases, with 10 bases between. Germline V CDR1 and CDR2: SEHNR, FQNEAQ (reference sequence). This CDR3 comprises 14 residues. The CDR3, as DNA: TGTGCCAGCAGCTTGTCAGCCGTGAACTATGGCTACACCTTC. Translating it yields CASSLSAVNYGYTF.

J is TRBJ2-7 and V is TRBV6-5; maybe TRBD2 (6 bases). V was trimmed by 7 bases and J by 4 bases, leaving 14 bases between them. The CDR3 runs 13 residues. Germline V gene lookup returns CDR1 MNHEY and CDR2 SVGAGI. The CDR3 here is CASTGTGGYEQYF. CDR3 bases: TGTGCCAGCACGGGGACCGGGGGTTACGAGCAGTACTTC.